In this sample, the clone carrying this T cell receptor beta chain turned up a few times. Its antigen remains unidentified. This sample stems from a study of identical twins. TCRdb reanalysed the 5' RACE reads using MiXCR and keeps one entry per CDR3 protein. The profile shows around 530,000 distinct CDR3 sequences, roughly 15% of them singletons. Findings and limits, study-wide: Model-predicted out-of-frame TCR alpha sharing fell below observed values in monozygotic twins. Beta out-of-frame sequences showed weaker excess twin sharing. Insertions ran lower in abundant cord blood beta clonotypes, though not in memory repertoires.

Germline V gene sequence: CDR1 SQVTM, CDR2 ANQGSEA. The junction had 24 bases not matched to a gene; V was cut back by 4 bases and J by 0 bases. The CDR3 consists of 22 residues. The same specimen was also included in a second study, on yellow fever vaccine responses in identical twins.

This TCR came from a woman between 18 and 29 years old in good health. The sequenced material came from CD4+ T cells sorted from blood. The rearrangement joins TRBV29-1 to TRBJ2-1, with 10 bases matching TRBD2. The CDR3, as DNA: TGCAGCGTTGTTTGGCAGGGGGGCGCAGCGGGGGGGCCCTTAAGCTCCTACAATGAGCAGTTCTTC. It encodes CSVVWQGGAAGGPLSSYNEQFF.